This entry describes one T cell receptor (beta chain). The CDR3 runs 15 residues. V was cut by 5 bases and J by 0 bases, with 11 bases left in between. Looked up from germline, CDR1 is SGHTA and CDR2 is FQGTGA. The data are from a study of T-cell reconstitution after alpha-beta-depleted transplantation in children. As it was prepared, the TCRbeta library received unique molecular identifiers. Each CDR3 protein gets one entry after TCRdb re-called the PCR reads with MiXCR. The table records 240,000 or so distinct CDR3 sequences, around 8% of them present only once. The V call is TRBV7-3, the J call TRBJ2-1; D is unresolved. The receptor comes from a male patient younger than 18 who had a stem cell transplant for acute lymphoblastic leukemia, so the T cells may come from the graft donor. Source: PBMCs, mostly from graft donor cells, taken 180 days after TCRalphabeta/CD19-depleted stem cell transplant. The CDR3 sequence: CASSPYALSYNEQFF. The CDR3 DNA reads TGTGCCAGCAGCCCCTATGCACTCTCCTACAATGAGCAGTTCTTC.